This TCR beta chain was captured in a study of beta chain features in type 1 diabetes. Purities over 98% were achieved in all sorted populations. CDR3 size: 15 residues. Per germline, CDR1 SGHNT and CDR2 YYREEE (reference sequence). Germline trimming cut 5 bases from V and 0 bases from J; bases unmatched to any gene: 4. Expressed TCRB transcripts were sequenced after all isolated RNA was converted to cDNA. The repertoire was sequenced with immunoSEQ multiplex PCR; TCRdb's copy has only in-frame clones and lacks some. This sample has roughly 240,000 clones; 55% to 70% occur once, and the top ten carry 0.053%.

This sequence was found in a young man in good health. The chain combines TRBV5-4 with TRBJ2-3; 9 positions agree with TRBD1. Input material: naive CD4+ T cells from blood. CDR3 region: CASRTGQGSTDTQYF. The DNA of the CDR3 is TGTGCCAGCAGAACCGGACAGGGGAGCACAGATACGCAGTATTTT.